The rows below give T cell receptor beta chains drawn from one sample of a study of control samples from healthy donors and cancer patients. TCRdb's copy holds only in-frame clones and misses some; the assay was immunoSEQ multiplex PCR. Altogether roughly 140,000 clones are present, around 90% being singletons, with the ten largest covering less than 5.5%. The sample was blood. These receptors originate from a man aged 25 to 45 in good health. The CDR3 runs from the conserved cysteine through the conserved F or W. The order of the fields is J gene, V gene, CDR3 protein.

>TRBJ2-5|TRBV5-1
CANKTGTETQYF
>TRBJ1-1|TRBV11-2
CASSSDRGQSAFF
>TRBJ2-5|TRBV6-1
CASSELAGGPETQYF
>TRBJ1-3|TRBV10-3
CAIGPPKGRSGNTIYF
>TRBJ2-7|TRBV11-2
CASSWGQGKFYEQYF
>TRBJ2-7|TRBV7-9
CASSLVTYEQYF
>TRBJ1-1|TRBV11-3
CASSRKGGTEAFF
>TRBJ1-1|TRBV5-4
CASSTKGQPMNTEAFF
>TRBJ1-5|TRBV30
CAWKQPNGSPQHF
>TRBJ2-1|TRBV7-9
CACGPLTTLGGVDEQFF
>TRBJ2-7|TRBV6-1
CASSEVLGGQLSLYEQYF
>TRBJ1-2|TRBV7-2
CASSLSRSTYGYTF
>TRBJ2-3|TRBV21-1
CASSKVYLAENSSTDTQYF
>TRBJ1-4|TRBV28
CASSWGRGYEKLFF
>TRBJ2-4|TRBV4-2
CASSQGTDLAKNIQYF
>TRBJ1-3|TRBV6-1
CASSDQRMGNTIYF
>TRBJ1-3|TRBV28
CASIPGGGGGNTIYF
>TRBJ1-2|TRBV3-1/TRBV3-2
CASSQGLGTASGYTF
>TRBJ2-7|TRBV9
CASSPGRGTYNEQYF
>TRBJ2-2|TRBV9
CASSVGGYRGSGGELFF
>TRBJ2-7|TRBV9
CASSVGQTPYEQYF
>TRBJ2-3|TRBV5-1
CASSLGEWADTQYF
>TRBJ2-5|TRBV7-3
CASSLNGGGEARYF
>TRBJ1-1|TRBV19
CASSQSPGQGRRTEAFF
>TRBJ2-1|TRBV9
CASSVGGSTSYNEQFF
>TRBJ1-1|TRBV6-4
CASRQQGGITEAFF
>TRBJ1-5|TRBV9
CASSKGYNQPQHF
>TRBJ1-6|TRBV5-6
CASSLVDRHSYNSPLHF
>TRBJ2-7|TRBV7-2
CASSPRGISYEQYF
>TRBJ2-1|TRBV3-1/TRBV3-2
CASASTGTSGRADEQFF
>TRBJ2-1|TRBV30
CALTVSVYNEQFF
>TRBJ1-5|TRBV18
CASSPPEGADQPQHF
>TRBJ2-1|TRBV14
CASSQAGTGLNEQFF
>TRBJ2-1|TRBV2
CASSESETEFF
>TRBJ2-7|TRBV3-1/TRBV3-2
CASSQGSGTYEQYF
>TRBJ1-6|TRBV6-2/TRBV6-3
CASSRDRGKDNSPLHF
>TRBJ2-3|TRBV7-6
CASSLAPDSYTDTQYF
>TRBJ2-1|TRBV5-4
CASSLLLGPVNEQFF
>TRBJ2-7|TRBV21-1
CASSKTGEGAFNYEQYF
>TRBJ2-7|TRBV19
CASSIEAGGYEQYF
>TRBJ1-2|TRBV2
CASSEALRGNGYTF
>TRBJ1-2|TRBV11-3
CASSLHGYTF
>TRBJ1-5|TRBV27
CASSPRQGSNQPQHF
>TRBJ1-4|TRBV19
CASSFTATNEKLFF
>TRBJ1-6|TRBV7-2
CWGSSLQDGSSYNSPLHF
>TRBJ2-5|TRBV4-1
CASSQAELAGPQETQYF
>TRBJ1-3|TRBV6-1
CASSDRRFSGNTIYF
>TRBJ2-3|TRBV29-1
CSVRRADTQYF
>TRBJ2-2|TRBV6-4
CASSNRDRETGELFF
>TRBJ2-4|TRBV6-6
CASQTQRDRGGIQYF
>TRBJ1-1|TRBV19
CASSILHAGNTEAFF
>TRBJ2-1|TRBV7-3
CASSPNPAAGQFF
>TRBJ1-5|TRBV24-1
CATSDSGTGPNQPQHF
>TRBJ1-1|TRBV3-1/TRBV3-2
CASSLTGVNTEAFF
>TRBJ2-2|TRBV23-1
CASSQTPGQGRTGELFF